This is a list of T cell receptor beta chains from one sample in a study of CD8+CD57+ T cells in acquired aplastic anemia. TCRdb re-called the reads with MiXCR, one entry per CDR3 protein. The table records tens of thousands of distinct CDR3 sequences, around 50% of them present only once. The sequencing sample was made of sorted CD4+, CD8+, or CD8+CD57+ T cells (not recorded which) from PBMCs. These receptor sequences come from a human donor in good health, serving as a control. CDR3s include the opening cysteine and the closing phenylalanine or tryptophan. Fields, in order: clone size, V gene, D gene, J gene, CDR3 protein, CDR3 DNA. The D gene is left open where the match is weak. Size is stated for part of the rows, as once, few or many counts, or as a class when the clone is expanded.

size: many
V: TRBV12-3/TRBV12-4
D: TRBD1
J: TRBJ2-7
CDR3: CASSPDRGWDEQYF
DNA: TGTGCCAGCAGCCCTGACAGGGGGTGGGACGAGCAGTACTTC

size: many
V: TRBV19
D: NA
J: TRBJ1-2
CDR3: CASRNELSAGYGYTF
DNA: TGTGCCAGTAGGAACGAACTATCGGCTGGCTATGGCTACACCTTC

size: NA
V: TRBV29-1
D: TRBD2
J: TRBJ2-3
CDR3: CSAERGSGTGVGTDTQYF
DNA: TGCAGCGCTGAAAGGGGTAGCGGGACTGGGGTTGGCACAGATACGCAGTATTTT

size: NA
V: TRBV29-1
D: NA
J: TRBJ1-4
CDR3: CSVAPTGHNEKLFF
DNA: TGCAGCGTTGCCCCGACAGGCCATAATGAAAAACTGTTTTTT

size: many
V: TRBV13
D: TRBD2
J: TRBJ2-5
CDR3: CASSPRTSGGKTQYF
DNA: TGTGCCAGCAGCCCCCGGACTAGCGGGGGAAAGACCCAGTACTTC

size: once
V: TRBV25-1
D: NA
J: TRBJ1-1
CDR3: CASGWGGDRTEAFF
DNA: TGTGCCAGCGGGTGGGGCGGGGATCGGACTGAAGCTTTCTTT

size: NA
V: TRBV7-4
D: NA
J: TRBJ2-1
CDR3: CASSQGFSGGNEQFF
DNA: TGTGCCAGCAGCCAAGGTTTTAGCGGAGGGAATGAGCAGTTCTTC

size: NA
V: TRBV2
D: TRBD1
J: TRBJ2-3
CDR3: CASTRQGTSTDTQYF
DNA: TGTGCCAGCACTAGACAGGGTACTAGCACAGATACGCAGTATTTT

size: many
V: TRBV6-5
D: NA
J: TRBJ1-1
CDR3: CASSYSARGTEAFF
DNA: TGTGCCAGCAGTTACTCCGCCAGGGGCACTGAAGCTTTCTTT

size: NA
V: TRBV12-3/TRBV12-4
D: NA
J: TRBJ2-1
CDR3: CASSSWDEYNEQFF
DNA: TGTGCCAGCAGTTCTTGGGACGAGTACAATGAGCAGTTCTTC

size: NA
V: TRBV10-3
D: NA
J: TRBJ2-7
CDR3: CAISESRRDTSEQYF
DNA: TGTGCCATCAGTGAGTCTAGGAGGGACACCAGCGAGCAGTACTTC

size: NA
V: TRBV11-2
D: NA
J: TRBJ1-2
CDR3: CASSTIRGFDSYGYTF
DNA: TGTGCCAGCAGCACCATCAGGGGCTTCGACTCTTATGGCTACACCTTC

size: many
V: TRBV9
D: NA
J: TRBJ1-5
CDR3: CASSVALQGVLCNQPQHF
DNA: TGTGCCAGCAGCGTAGCCTTACAGGGAGTCTTATGCAATCAGCCCCAGCATTTT

size: NA
V: TRBV25-1
D: TRBD1
J: TRBJ2-3
CDR3: CASSELGQGSTDTQYF
DNA: TGTGCCAGCAGTGAATTAGGACAGGGGAGCACAGATACGCAGTATTTT

size: NA
V: TRBV15
D: NA
J: TRBJ1-4
CDR3: CATTLQGGSNEKLFF
DNA: TGTGCCACCACTCTACAGGGCGGTTCTAATGAAAAACTGTTTTTT

size: many
V: TRBV6-1
D: NA
J: TRBJ2-1
CDR3: CASSIRPTVSHEQFF
DNA: TGTGCCAGCAGTATCAGACCGACCGTCTCCCATGAGCAGTTCTTC

size: many
V: TRBV7-9
D: NA
J: TRBJ2-2
CDR3: CASSPIPNTGELFF
DNA: TGTGCCAGCAGCCCTATACCTAACACCGGGGAGCTGTTTTTT

size: NA
V: TRBV20-1
D: TRBD2
J: TRBJ2-1
CDR3: CSATGTSDYNEQFF
DNA: TGCAGTGCTACCGGGACTAGCGATTACAATGAGCAGTTCTTC

size: NA
V: TRBV10-3
D: TRBD1
J: TRBJ2-7
CDR3: CAISEEGRGTYEQYF
DNA: TGTGCCATCAGTGAAGAAGGCAGGGGGACCTACGAGCAGTACTTC

size: once
V: TRBV7-3
D: NA
J: TRBJ2-7
CDR3: CASRPHTGEQYF
DNA: TGTGCCAGCCGCCCCCATACAGGGGAGCAGTACTTC

size: medium-sized
V: TRBV24-1
D: NA
J: TRBJ1-5
CDR3: CATSRAVNQPQHF
DNA: TGTGCCACCAGTCGGGCAGTCAATCAGCCCCAGCATTTT

size: many
V: TRBV3-1
D: NA
J: TRBJ2-1
CDR3: CASSQGVNEQFF
DNA: TGTGCCAGCAGCCAGGGTGTAAATGAGCAGTTCTTC

size: many
V: TRBV30
D: TRBD1
J: TRBJ1-1
CDR3: CAWSREGAWDTEAFF
DNA: TGTGCCTGGAGTAGGGAGGGGGCGTGGGACACTGAAGCTTTCTTT

size: NA
V: TRBV24-1
D: NA
J: TRBJ2-5
CDR3: CATGAGGEETQYF
DNA: TGTGCCACCGGAGCAGGAGGAGAGGAGACCCAGTACTTC